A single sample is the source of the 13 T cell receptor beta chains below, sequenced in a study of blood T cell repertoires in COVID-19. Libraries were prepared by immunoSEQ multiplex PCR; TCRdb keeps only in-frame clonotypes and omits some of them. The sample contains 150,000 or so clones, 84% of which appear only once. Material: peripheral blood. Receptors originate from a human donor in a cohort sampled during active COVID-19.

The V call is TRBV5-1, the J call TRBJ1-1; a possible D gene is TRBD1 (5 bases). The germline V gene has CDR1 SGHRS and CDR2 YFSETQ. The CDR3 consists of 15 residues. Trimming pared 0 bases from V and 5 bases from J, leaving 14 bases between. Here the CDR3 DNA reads TGCGCCAGCAGCTTGGAGGGGAGGGGAGGAACTGAAGCTTTCTTT. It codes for CASSLEGRGGTEAFF.

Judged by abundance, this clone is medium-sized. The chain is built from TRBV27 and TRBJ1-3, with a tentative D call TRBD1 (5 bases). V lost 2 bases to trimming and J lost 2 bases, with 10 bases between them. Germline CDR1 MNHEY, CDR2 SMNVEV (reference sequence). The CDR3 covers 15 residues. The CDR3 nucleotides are TGTGCCAGCAGTTTACGTCAGGGCCCTGGAAACACCATATATTTT. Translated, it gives CASSLRQGPGNTIYF.

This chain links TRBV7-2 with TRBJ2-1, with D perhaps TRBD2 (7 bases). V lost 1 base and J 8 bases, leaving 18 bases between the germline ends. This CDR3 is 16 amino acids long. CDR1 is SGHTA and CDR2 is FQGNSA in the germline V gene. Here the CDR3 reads CASSLGGGGPFYEQFF. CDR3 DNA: TGTGCCAGCAGCTTAGGAGGGGGAGGGCCTTTTTATGAGCAGTTCTTC.

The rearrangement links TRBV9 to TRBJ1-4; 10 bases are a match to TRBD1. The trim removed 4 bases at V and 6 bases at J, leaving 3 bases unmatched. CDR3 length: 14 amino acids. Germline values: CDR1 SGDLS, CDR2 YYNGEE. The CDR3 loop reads CASSKTGGHEKLFF. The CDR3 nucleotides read TGTGCCAGCAGCAAGACAGGGGGCCATGAAAAACTGTTTTTT.

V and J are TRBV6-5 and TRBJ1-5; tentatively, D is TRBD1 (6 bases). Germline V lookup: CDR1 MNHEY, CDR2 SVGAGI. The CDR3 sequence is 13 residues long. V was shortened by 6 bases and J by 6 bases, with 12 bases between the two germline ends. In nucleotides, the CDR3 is TGTGCCAGCAGCCAACAGGGTACTCAGCCCCAGCATTTT. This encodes CASSQQGTQPQHF.

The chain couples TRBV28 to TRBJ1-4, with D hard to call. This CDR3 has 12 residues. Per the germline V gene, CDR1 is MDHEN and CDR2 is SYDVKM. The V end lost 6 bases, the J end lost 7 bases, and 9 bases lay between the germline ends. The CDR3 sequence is CASSLVFEKLFF. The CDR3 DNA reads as TGTGCCAGCAGCCTAGTGTTTGAAAAACTGTTTTTT.

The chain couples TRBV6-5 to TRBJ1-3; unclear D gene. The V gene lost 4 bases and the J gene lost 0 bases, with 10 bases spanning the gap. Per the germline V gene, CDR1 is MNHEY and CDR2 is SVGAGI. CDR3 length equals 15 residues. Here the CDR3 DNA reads TGTGCCAGCAGTTGGACTCTCGACTCTGGAAACACCATATATTTT. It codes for CASSWTLDSGNTIYF.

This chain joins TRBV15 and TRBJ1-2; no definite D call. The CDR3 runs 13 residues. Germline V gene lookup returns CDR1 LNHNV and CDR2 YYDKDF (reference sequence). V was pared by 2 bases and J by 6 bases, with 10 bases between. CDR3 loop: CATSRPTSDGYTF. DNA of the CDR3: TGTGCCACCAGCAGACCTACAAGCGATGGCTACACCTTC. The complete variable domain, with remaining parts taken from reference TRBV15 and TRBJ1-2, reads DAMVIQNPRYQVTQFGKPVTLSCSQTLNHNVMYWYQQKSSQAPKLLFHYYDKDFNNEADTPDNFQSRRPNTSFCFLDIRSPGLGDTAMYLCATSRPTSDGYTFGSGTRLTVV.

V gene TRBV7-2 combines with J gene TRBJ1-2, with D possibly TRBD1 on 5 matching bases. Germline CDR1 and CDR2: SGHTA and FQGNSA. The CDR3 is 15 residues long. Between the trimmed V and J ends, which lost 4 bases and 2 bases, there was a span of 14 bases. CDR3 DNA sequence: TGTGCCAGCAGCTCCCCGGGGGGATGGAACTATGGCTACACCTTC. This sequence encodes CASSSPGGWNYGYTF.

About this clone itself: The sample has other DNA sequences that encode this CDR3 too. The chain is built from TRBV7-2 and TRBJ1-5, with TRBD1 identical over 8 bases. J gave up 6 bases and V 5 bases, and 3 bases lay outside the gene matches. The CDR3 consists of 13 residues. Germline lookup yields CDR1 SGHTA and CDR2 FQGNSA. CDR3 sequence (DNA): TGTGCCAGCAGCCTACAGGGGGGTCAGCCCCAGCATTTT. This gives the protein CASSLQGGQPQHF.

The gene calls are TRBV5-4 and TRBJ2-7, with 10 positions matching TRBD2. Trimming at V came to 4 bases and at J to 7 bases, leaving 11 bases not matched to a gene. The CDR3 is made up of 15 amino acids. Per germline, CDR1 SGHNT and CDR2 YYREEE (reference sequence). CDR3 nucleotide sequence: TGTGCCAGCAGCACCGGACTAGCGGCCGCTGGAGAGCAGTACGTC. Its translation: CASSTGLAAAGEQYV.

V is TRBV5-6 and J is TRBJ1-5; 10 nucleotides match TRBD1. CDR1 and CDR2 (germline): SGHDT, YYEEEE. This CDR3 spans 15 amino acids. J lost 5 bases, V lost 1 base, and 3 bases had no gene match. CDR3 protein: CASSLMTGGDQPQHF. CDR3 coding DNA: TGTGCCAGCAGCTTGATGACAGGGGGCGATCAGCCCCAGCATTTT.

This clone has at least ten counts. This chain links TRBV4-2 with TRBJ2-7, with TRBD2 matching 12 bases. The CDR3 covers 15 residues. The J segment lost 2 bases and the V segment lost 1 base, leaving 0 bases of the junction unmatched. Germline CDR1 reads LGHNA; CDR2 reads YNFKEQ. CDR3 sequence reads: CASSQGLAGAYEQYV. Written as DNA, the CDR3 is TGTGCCAGCAGCCAAGGACTAGCGGGAGCCTACGAGCAGTACGTC.